Presented here are 15 T cell receptor beta chains from one specimen sequenced in a study of blood T cell repertoires in COVID-19. Profiled with immunoSEQ multiplex PCR; TCRdb holds only in-frame clones, not every one. Among 95,000 to 150,000 clones, 87% were seen once, and the ten largest hold around 2.1%. The sequenced material came from peripheral blood. The receptors stem from a woman aged 50 to 65 with acute or convalescent COVID-19.

The chain joins TRBV18 to TRBJ1-3; no firm D call. Germline V gene lookup returns CDR1 KGHSH and CDR2 LQKENI. The CDR3 loop spans 15 amino acids. Trimming pared 4 bases from V and 8 bases from J, leaving 18 bases between. CDR3 sequence reads: CASSLVQYTEDTIYF. The CDR3 bases are TGTGCCAGCTCACTAGTTCAATACACTGAGGACACCATATATTTT.

V usage is TRBV5-6 and J usage is TRBJ1-2; possibly TRBD1 for D (5 bases). With 2 bases removed from V and 5 bases from J, the gap between germline ends came to 13 bases. CDR1 is SGHDT, CDR2 YYEEEE, per germline. The CDR3 has 14 residues. CDR3 nucleotide sequence: TGTGCCAGCAGCTTTCCGGACACAATTTATGGCTACACCTTC. As protein: CASSFPDTIYGYTF.

The V gene is TRBV7-3, the J gene TRBJ2-1, with TRBD2 identical over 9 bases. CDR1 SGHTA and CDR2 FQGTGA come from the germline V gene. The junction had 12 bases not matched to a gene; V was cut back by 5 bases and J by 7 bases. The CDR3 has 16 residues. CDR3 bases: TGTGCCAGCAGCGACCTTCTGGCGGGGGGGCCAAATGAGCAGTTCTTC. It translates to CASSDLLAGGPNEQFF. Supplemented by reference TRBV7-3 and TRBJ2-1, the full variable domain reads GAGVSQTPSNKVTEKGKYVELRCDPISGHTALYWYRQSLGQGPEFLIYFQGTGAADDSGLPNDRFFAVRPEGSVSTLKIQRTERGDSAVYLCASSDLLAGGPNEQFFGPGTRLTVL.

This clone was detected once. This chain links TRBV10-3 with TRBJ2-1, with 7 bases fitting TRBD1. Germline trimming cut 4 bases from V and 0 bases from J; bases unmatched to any gene: 24. There are 22 residues in the CDR3. CDR1 is ENHRY, CDR2 SYGVKD, per germline. CDR3 residues: CAISGDEDRTRVDSSSYNEQFF. In nucleotides, the CDR3 is TGTGCCATCAGTGGGGATGAGGACAGGACAAGGGTTGACTCGAGCTCCTACAATGAGCAGTTCTTC.

The chain employs TRBV10-2 and TRBJ2-5, with 10 bases lining up with TRBD2. The CDR3 has 14 residues. V lost 7 bases to trimming and J lost 4 bases; unmatched junction nucleotides: 6. Germline lookup yields CDR1 WSHSY and CDR2 SAAADI. This CDR3 reads CASKPGLARETQYF. CDR3 nucleotides: TGCGCCAGCAAACCGGGACTAGCGAGAGAGACCCAGTACTTC.

V usage is TRBV7-9 and J usage is TRBJ1-1, with 7 positions matching TRBD1. CDR3 length equals 15 residues. Germline V gene data show CDR1 as SEHNR and CDR2 as FQNEAQ (reference sequence). Unmatched junction bases numbered 11, after V lost 7 bases and J lost 3 bases. The CDR3 region has the DNA TGTGCCAGCAAATCCGCCCGGGACAGTTACACTGAAGCTTTCTTT. Translating gives CASKSARDSYTEAFF.

This clone appeared once. V usage is TRBV2 and J usage is TRBJ1-1; no definite D call. The CDR3 loop spans 11 amino acids. Trimming removed 1 base from V and 7 bases from J, with 4 bases in between. Germline CDR1 is SNHLY and CDR2 is FYNNEI. This CDR3 is CASSEVLEAFF. CDR3 DNA sequence: TGTGCCAGCAGTGAAGTCCTTGAAGCTTTCTTT.

The V and J genes are TRBV10-2 and TRBJ2-3; tentatively, D is TRBD2 (6 bases). This CDR3 has 15 residues. Germline CDR1 WSHSY, CDR2 SAAADI. Trimming left V 4 bases short and J 3 bases short, with 14 bases between. The CDR3 protein is CASSVSGSWTDTQYF. DNA for the CDR3: TGCGCCAGCAGTGTCTCCGGGAGTTGGACAGATACGCAGTATTTT.

This sequence joins TRBV30 and TRBJ1-2, with unresolved D. CDR3 length: 13 amino acids. Germline V gives CDR1 GTSNPN, CDR2 SVGIG (reference sequence). V was trimmed by 3 bases and J by 1 base, leaving 9 bases between them. The CDR3: CAWSRRGNYGYTF. The DNA for the CDR3 is TGTGCCTGGAGCCGGCGGGGTAACTATGGCTACACCTTC.

This clone was picked up one time. This sequence joins TRBV29-1 and TRBJ1-2, with TRBD1 identical over 10 bases. V was clipped by 0 bases and J by 2 bases; unmatched bases: 9. The CDR3 has 17 amino acids. The germline gives CDR1 SQVTM, CDR2 ANQGSEA. The chain's CDR3 is CSVEDLLRDRGNYGYTF. CDR3 DNA sequence: TGCAGCGTTGAAGATCTCCTCCGGGACAGGGGCAACTATGGCTACACCTTC.

The chain couples TRBV7-8 to TRBJ1-2; the D gene is possibly TRBD1 (5 bases). CDR3 size: 14 residues. Germline-derived CDR1 and CDR2 are SGHVS and FQNEAQ. V dropped 4 bases and J dropped 2 bases, with 11 bases sitting between them. CDR3 nucleotide sequence: TGTGCCAGCAGCTCGCTGGGGGGGAACTATGGCTACACCTTC. Protein sequence: CASSSLGGNYGYTF.

The chain uses TRBV12-3 or TRBV12-4 and TRBJ1-5; the D gene is possibly TRBD1 (6 bases). This CDR3 comprises 12 residues. The V and J ends lost 7 bases and 9 bases respectively, with 13 bases between them. CDR3 in amino acids: CASTFRGGPQHF. The CDR3 coding sequence is TGTGCCAGCACCTTCCGAGGGGGGCCCCAGCATTTT.

In this sample, this clone turned up once. The gene calls are TRBV9 and TRBJ2-5; 7 nucleotides line up with TRBD2. The germline gives CDR1 SGDLS, CDR2 YYNGEE. The CDR3 is made up of 15 amino acids. The J segment lost 2 bases and the V segment lost 3 bases, leaving 7 bases of the junction unmatched. The DNA for the CDR3 is TGTGCCAGCAGCGACATCGGGGGGATACAAGAGACCCAGTACTTC. Translated, it gives CASSDIGGIQETQYF. The full variable domain, its missing parts supplied by reference TRBV9 and TRBJ2-5, is DSGVTQTPKHLITATGQRVTLRCSPRSGDLSVYWYQQSLDQGLQFLIQYYNGEERAKGNILERFSAQQFPDLHSELNLSSLELGDSALYFCASSDIGGIQETQYFGPGTRLLVL.

V is TRBV4-3 and J is TRBJ1-5; perhaps TRBD1 as D (5 bases). From germline, CDR1 is LGHNA and CDR2 YSLEER. The CDR3 consists of 14 residues. Trimming removed 3 bases from V and 1 base from J, with 7 bases in between. CDR3 sequence reads: CASSQTVSNQPQHF. The DNA for the CDR3 is TGCGCCAGCAGCCAGACAGTGAGCAATCAGCCCCAGCATTTT.

The V and J genes are TRBV4-1 and TRBJ2-5, with 10 nucleotides matching TRBD2. V dropped 1 base and J dropped 5; count of bases not matched to a gene: 7. Germline V gene lookup returns CDR1 MGHRA and CDR2 YSYEKL. CDR3 length equals 16 residues. CDR3 region: CASSQVRAGGFETQYF. The CDR3 DNA is TGCGCCAGCAGCCAAGTCAGAGCGGGGGGGTTCGAGACCCAGTACTTC.